These T cell receptor beta chains were read from a single sample in a study of control samples from healthy donors and cancer patients. Libraries were prepared by immunoSEQ multiplex PCR; TCRdb keeps only in-frame clonotypes and omits some of them. The table has some 20,000 clones, about four fifths seen once. The sequencing input was PBMCs. The receptor set was obtained from a man older than 75 with head and neck cancer. Each CDR3 is given with its conserved first and last residue. A D gene is named only where the DNA matches it firmly. Expanded clones get a size class; other rows say once, few or many, or leave the size out.

v_gene: TRBV19
abundance: once
j_gene: TRBJ2-7
d_gene: NA
CDR3nt: TGTGCCAGTAGTATAACGGATCTAGGGCATGAGCAGTACTTC
CDR3aa: CASSITDLGHEQYF

v_gene: TRBV24-1
abundance: NA
j_gene: TRBJ1-2
d_gene: TRBD1
CDR3nt: TGTGCCACCAGGTCTACAGGGGTCGATCCCCCAGCTAACTATGGCTACACCTTC
CDR3aa: CATRSTGVDPPANYGYTF

v_gene: TRBV9
abundance: NA
j_gene: TRBJ2-5
d_gene: TRBD1
CDR3nt: TGTGCCAGCAGCCCTTACCCCCGGGACAGGGTTGAAGAGACCCAGTACTTC
CDR3aa: CASSPYPRDRVEETQYF

v_gene: TRBV6-6
abundance: NA
j_gene: TRBJ1-5
d_gene: NA
CDR3nt: TGTGCCAGCAGTCCCGGACACACTAATCAGCCCCAGCATTTT
CDR3aa: CASSPGHTNQPQHF

v_gene: TRBV7-9
abundance: few
j_gene: TRBJ1-6
d_gene: NA
CDR3nt: TGTGCCAGCACCCTCTCCGGGGGTCAGGGATCCCTCCACTTT
CDR3aa: CASTLSGGQGSLHF

v_gene: TRBV6-6
abundance: NA
j_gene: TRBJ2-3
d_gene: TRBD1
CDR3nt: TGTGCCAGCATTAGGGGACAGTCGACAGATACGCAGTATTTT
CDR3aa: CASIRGQSTDTQYF

v_gene: TRBV19
abundance: NA
j_gene: TRBJ1-5
d_gene: NA
CDR3nt: TGTGCCAGCAGGAGGGGGGTGGCAACATCAGGATTGGATCAGCCCCAGCATTTT
CDR3aa: CASRRGVATSGLDQPQHF

v_gene: TRBV7-9
abundance: NA
j_gene: TRBJ2-6
d_gene: NA
CDR3nt: TGTGCCAGCAGCTTTTCTGGGGCCAACGTCCTGACTTTC
CDR3aa: CASSFSGANVLTF

v_gene: TRBV29-1
abundance: NA
j_gene: TRBJ1-1
d_gene: NA
CDR3nt: TGCAGCGTTGAATCAAGTCGTCGGGCTTTCTTT
CDR3aa: CSVESSRRAFF

v_gene: TRBV4-3
abundance: NA
j_gene: TRBJ2-3
d_gene: TRBD1
CDR3nt: TGCGCCAGCAGCCAAGACCGGGACAGGGGTCCAGATACGCAGTATTTT
CDR3aa: CASSQDRDRGPDTQYF

v_gene: TRBV5-4
abundance: NA
j_gene: TRBJ1-1
d_gene: NA
CDR3nt: TGTGCCAGCAGCCCTGAGTCGAGGACTGAAGCTTTCTTT
CDR3aa: CASSPESRTEAFF

v_gene: TRBV2
abundance: NA
j_gene: TRBJ2-7
d_gene: TRBD2
CDR3nt: TGTGCCAGCAGGAATCTAGCGGGAGGGCCTTTCTCCCCCTACGAGCAGTACTTC
CDR3aa: CASRNLAGGPFSPYEQYF

v_gene: TRBV18
abundance: NA
j_gene: TRBJ2-7
d_gene: NA
CDR3nt: TGTGCCAGCTCACCATTGGACAGGGGACTAGCATCCGAGCAGTACTTC
CDR3aa: CASSPLDRGLASEQYF

v_gene: TRBV4-1
abundance: NA
j_gene: TRBJ2-1
d_gene: NA
CDR3nt: TGCGCCAGCAGCCAAGAACCGGCAGGGATGATCCATGAGCAGTTCTTC
CDR3aa: CASSQEPAGMIHEQFF

v_gene: TRBV19
abundance: NA
j_gene: TRBJ2-1
d_gene: TRBD2
CDR3nt: TGTGCCAGTAGTATCGCAGCGGGGGTAACCTACAATGAGCAGTTCTTC
CDR3aa: CASSIAAGVTYNEQFF

v_gene: TRBV21-1
abundance: once
j_gene: TRBJ2-1
d_gene: NA
CDR3nt: TGTGCCAGCAGCAAATCTGAATTGGCTAGCGGGAGGGCCGGGTCCTACAATGAGCAGTTCTTC
CDR3aa: CASSKSELASGRAGSYNEQFF

v_gene: TRBV2
abundance: NA
j_gene: TRBJ1-2
d_gene: NA
CDR3nt: TGTGCCAGCTCCGAGGGAGGGGGATATGGCTACACCTTC
CDR3aa: CASSEGGGYGYTF

v_gene: TRBV5-4
abundance: once
j_gene: TRBJ2-3
d_gene: NA
CDR3nt: TGTGCCAGCAGCTTGGGACGGGGGACACAGGATACGCAGTATTTT
CDR3aa: CASSLGRGTQDTQYF

v_gene: TRBV4-1
abundance: NA
j_gene: TRBJ2-7
d_gene: NA
CDR3nt: TGCGCCAGCAGGCAAGGGTACGAGCAGTACTTC
CDR3aa: CASRQGYEQYF

v_gene: TRBV29-1
abundance: few
j_gene: TRBJ2-3
d_gene: NA
CDR3nt: TGCAGCGTTGAATCGCAGGGCACAGATACGCAGTATTTT
CDR3aa: CSVESQGTDTQYF

v_gene: TRBV3-1/TRBV3-2
abundance: NA
j_gene: TRBJ2-7
d_gene: NA
CDR3nt: TGTGCCAGCACCTCGACAGTAAACTACGAGCAGTACTTC
CDR3aa: CASTSTVNYEQYF

v_gene: TRBV19
abundance: NA
j_gene: TRBJ2-7
d_gene: TRBD1
CDR3nt: TGTGCCAGTAGTATGACAGGGAGCTCCTACGAGCAGTACTTC
CDR3aa: CASSMTGSSYEQYF

v_gene: TRBV6-2/TRBV6-3
abundance: NA
j_gene: TRBJ2-7
d_gene: NA
CDR3nt: TGTGCCAGCAGTTACATAGGGTTCTACGAGCAGTACTTC
CDR3aa: CASSYIGFYEQYF

v_gene: TRBV7-2
abundance: NA
j_gene: TRBJ2-5
d_gene: TRBD1
CDR3nt: TGTGCCAGCAGCATGGGACAGTACCAAGAGACCCAGTACTTC
CDR3aa: CASSMGQYQETQYF

v_gene: TRBV5-1
abundance: NA
j_gene: TRBJ2-2
d_gene: TRBD2
CDR3nt: TGCGCTAGCAGCCAGACTAGCGCGAACACCGGGGAGCTGTTTTTT
CDR3aa: CASSQTSANTGELFF

v_gene: TRBV6-5
abundance: NA
j_gene: TRBJ2-5
d_gene: NA
CDR3nt: TGTGCCAGCAGTTCGACAGTCCAAGAGACCCAGTACTTC
CDR3aa: CASSSTVQETQYF

v_gene: TRBV2
abundance: few
j_gene: TRBJ1-2
d_gene: TRBD1
CDR3nt: TGTGCCAGCAGAAACGGGGGGCCAGGGGGCAACTATGGCTACACCTTC
CDR3aa: CASRNGGPGGNYGYTF

v_gene: TRBV21-1
abundance: NA
j_gene: TRBJ2-7
d_gene: NA
CDR3nt: TGTGCCAGCAGCAAATCACCCAGGTCACCCTACGAGCAGTACTTC
CDR3aa: CASSKSPRSPYEQYF

v_gene: TRBV7-2
abundance: NA
j_gene: TRBJ1-2
d_gene: NA
CDR3nt: TGTGCCAGCAGCTACCCAGGACAGTTAGCTAACTATGGCTACACCTTC
CDR3aa: CASSYPGQLANYGYTF

v_gene: TRBV5-1
abundance: NA
j_gene: TRBJ2-7
d_gene: TRBD2
CDR3nt: TGCGCCAGCAGCTTGAGGCTAGCGGGAGCATTGTCTTACGAGCAGTACTTC
CDR3aa: CASSLRLAGALSYEQYF

v_gene: TRBV19
abundance: NA
j_gene: TRBJ1-1
d_gene: NA
CDR3nt: TGTGCCAGTAGTATAGATCTTATGAACACTGAAGCTTTCTTT
CDR3aa: CASSIDLMNTEAFF

v_gene: TRBV5-6
abundance: NA
j_gene: TRBJ2-6
d_gene: TRBD2
CDR3nt: TGTGCCAGCAGCTTTAGCGGGGTAGGCTCTGGGGCCAACGTCCTGACTTTC
CDR3aa: CASSFSGVGSGANVLTF

v_gene: TRBV18
abundance: NA
j_gene: TRBJ1-2
d_gene: NA
CDR3nt: TGTGCCAGCTCACCACTGGACAGCTTAAAGGGCTACACCTTC
CDR3aa: CASSPLDSLKGYTF

v_gene: TRBV9
abundance: NA
j_gene: TRBJ2-5
d_gene: TRBD1
CDR3nt: TGTGCCAGCAGCGTAGAGGGGGCTTCTGAGACCCAGTACTTC
CDR3aa: CASSVEGASETQYF

v_gene: TRBV29-1
abundance: NA
j_gene: TRBJ1-1
d_gene: NA
CDR3nt: TGCAGCGTTGTAGATCTGAACACTGAAGCTTTCTTT
CDR3aa: CSVVDLNTEAFF

v_gene: TRBV5-6
abundance: few
j_gene: TRBJ1-1
d_gene: TRBD1
CDR3nt: TGTGCCAGCAGCCCCGGACCCCCGGACAGGGGGAACACTGAAGCTTTCTTT
CDR3aa: CASSPGPPDRGNTEAFF

v_gene: TRBV20-1
abundance: NA
j_gene: TRBJ2-7
d_gene: NA
CDR3nt: TGCAGTGCTAGGGTCGACAGCATAGGGTACTTC
CDR3aa: CSARVDSIGYF

v_gene: TRBV5-6
abundance: NA
j_gene: TRBJ1-5
d_gene: TRBD1
CDR3nt: TGTGCCAGCAGCTCGGGGACAGGGGGCCTTAATCAGCCCCAGCATTTT
CDR3aa: CASSSGTGGLNQPQHF

v_gene: TRBV4-3
abundance: once
j_gene: TRBJ2-7
d_gene: NA
CDR3nt: TGCGCCAGCAGCCGCACTCACAGGGATGGTTCCTACGAGCAGTACTTC
CDR3aa: CASSRTHRDGSYEQYF

v_gene: TRBV11-3
abundance: once
j_gene: TRBJ2-5
d_gene: TRBD1
CDR3nt: TGTGCCAGCAGCTCGGGACAGGGGTCCCAAGAGACCCAGTACTTC
CDR3aa: CASSSGQGSQETQYF

v_gene: TRBV7-9
abundance: NA
j_gene: TRBJ2-5
d_gene: TRBD2
CDR3nt: TGTGCCAGCAGCTATCCGGGACTAGCGGAAGAGACCCAGTACTTC
CDR3aa: CASSYPGLAEETQYF

v_gene: TRBV7-3
abundance: once
j_gene: TRBJ2-4
d_gene: NA
CDR3nt: TGTGCCAGCAGCTTGGGCCCGGGTGACATTCAGTACTTC
CDR3aa: CASSLGPGDIQYF

v_gene: TRBV29-1
abundance: NA
j_gene: TRBJ2-7
d_gene: NA
CDR3nt: TGCAGCGTTTATTCGTCTCCGGACACAAACTACGAGCAGTACTTC
CDR3aa: CSVYSSPDTNYEQYF

v_gene: TRBV9
abundance: NA
j_gene: TRBJ2-3
d_gene: TRBD2
CDR3nt: TGTGCCAGCAGCGTAGCGGGGGCGGGAGGCGATGCAGATACGCAGTATTTT
CDR3aa: CASSVAGAGGDADTQYF

v_gene: TRBV11-2
abundance: NA
j_gene: TRBJ2-1
d_gene: TRBD2
CDR3nt: TGTGCCAGCAGCCCCGGGAGGAGCGGCCTTACCCTCAATGAGCAGTTCTTC
CDR3aa: CASSPGRSGLTLNEQFF

v_gene: TRBV5-1
abundance: NA
j_gene: TRBJ1-1
d_gene: TRBD1
CDR3nt: TGCGCCAGTAAGACAGGGGGCGAAACTGAAGCTTTCTTT
CDR3aa: CASKTGGETEAFF

v_gene: TRBV5-6
abundance: once
j_gene: TRBJ2-5
d_gene: TRBD1
CDR3nt: TGTGCCAGCAGCCTGCCCGGGACAGAAGAGACCCAGTACTTC
CDR3aa: CASSLPGTEETQYF

v_gene: TRBV5-1
abundance: NA
j_gene: TRBJ2-1
d_gene: NA
CDR3nt: TGCGCCAGCTCCGGGACATATGCGATAGAGCAGTTCTTC
CDR3aa: CASSGTYAIEQFF

v_gene: TRBV10-1
abundance: NA
j_gene: TRBJ2-2
d_gene: NA
CDR3nt: TGCGCCAGCAGTGAGATAGGGAGCAACACCGGGGAGCTGTTTTTT
CDR3aa: CASSEIGSNTGELFF

v_gene: TRBV2
abundance: few
j_gene: TRBJ1-2
d_gene: NA
CDR3nt: TGTGCCAGCAGTGAGAGGTTGCGTGGTGGCTACACCTTC
CDR3aa: CASSERLRGGYTF